This entry describes one TCR beta chain. This entry belongs to a study of blood T cell repertoires in COVID-19. Study summary: From the United States, Italy and Spain came samples of acute and convalescent COVID-19. From T cells, B-cell-depleted T cells, or PBMCs came the material, which was cDNA or gDNA.

Germline lookup yields CDR1 KGHSH and CDR2 LQKENI. This CDR3 contains 18 residues. V shed 6 bases and J 4 bases; nucleotides not matched to a gene: 19. In the original processing: Amplification with reference gene primers provided the estimates of nucleated cell counts. Repertoires were generated with immunoSEQ multiplex PCR, while TCRdb's copy carries only in-frame clones and drops some. That table supplies the V and J calls and clone size; D and trimming were determined from the DNA. The repertoire holds some 180,000 clones, with about 79% as singletons. The J gene is TRBJ2-7, the V gene TRBV18; 9 bases map to TRBD2. Sequenced sample: peripheral blood. This receptor was taken from a human donor in a cohort sampled during active COVID-19. CDR3 residues: CASSPRLAGRRNDYEQYF. The CDR3 DNA sequence: TGTGCCAGCTCGCCGCGTCTAGCGGGGCGACGGAACGATTACGAGCAGTACTTC.